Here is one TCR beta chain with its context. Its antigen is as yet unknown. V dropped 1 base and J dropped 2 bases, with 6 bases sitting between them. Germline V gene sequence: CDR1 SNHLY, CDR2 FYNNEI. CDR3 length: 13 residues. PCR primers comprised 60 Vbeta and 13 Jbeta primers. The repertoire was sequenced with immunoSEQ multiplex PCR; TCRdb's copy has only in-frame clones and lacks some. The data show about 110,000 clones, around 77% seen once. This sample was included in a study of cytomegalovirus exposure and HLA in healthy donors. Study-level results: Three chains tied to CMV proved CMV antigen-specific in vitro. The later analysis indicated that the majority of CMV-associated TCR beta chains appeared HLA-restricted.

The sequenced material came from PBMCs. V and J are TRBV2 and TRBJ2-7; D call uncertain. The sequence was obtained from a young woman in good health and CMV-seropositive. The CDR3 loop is CASSEVQTYEQYF. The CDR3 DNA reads TGTGCCAGCAGTGAAGTACAAACCTACGAGCAGTACTTC.